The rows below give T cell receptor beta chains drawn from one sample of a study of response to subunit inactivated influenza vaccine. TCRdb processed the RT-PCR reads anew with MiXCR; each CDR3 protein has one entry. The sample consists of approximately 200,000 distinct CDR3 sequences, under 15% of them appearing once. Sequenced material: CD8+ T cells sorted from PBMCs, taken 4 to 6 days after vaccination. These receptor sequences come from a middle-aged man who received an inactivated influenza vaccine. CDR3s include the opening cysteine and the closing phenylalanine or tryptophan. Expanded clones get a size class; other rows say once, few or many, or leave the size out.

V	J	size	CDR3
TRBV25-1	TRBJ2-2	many	CASSEWGTGELFF
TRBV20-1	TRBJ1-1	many	CSALALGGSDTEAFF
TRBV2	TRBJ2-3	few	CASSPPDTQYF
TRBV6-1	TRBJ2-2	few	CASSPDLSGELFF
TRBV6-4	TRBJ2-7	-	CASSPLAGGLHEQYF
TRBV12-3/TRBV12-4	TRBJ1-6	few	CASRSWDSPLHF
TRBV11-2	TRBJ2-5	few	CASSSTSGGLGQETQYF
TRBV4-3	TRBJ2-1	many	CASSQDLGFNEQFF
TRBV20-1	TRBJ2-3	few	CSARGGAQGRADTQYF
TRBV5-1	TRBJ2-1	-	CASSLKRGADNEQFF
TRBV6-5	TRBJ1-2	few	CASSYSRRQVLYGYTF
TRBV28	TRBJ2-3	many	CASTHGRVDTQYF
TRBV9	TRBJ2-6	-	CASSPGGANVLTF
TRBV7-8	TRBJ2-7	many	CASSSPGGRAPYEQYF
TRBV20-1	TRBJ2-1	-	CSPVGVYNEQFF
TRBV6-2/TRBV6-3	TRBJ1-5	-	CASSYRDQPQHF
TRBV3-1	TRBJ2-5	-	CASSHAVAGEKTQYF
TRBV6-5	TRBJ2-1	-	CASSYRRGGGAYNEQFF
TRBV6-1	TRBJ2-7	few	CASSEATRQTYEQYF
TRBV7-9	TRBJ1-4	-	CASSITGGNDEKLFF
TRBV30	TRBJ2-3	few	CAWTSGTGADTQYF
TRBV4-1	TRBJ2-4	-	CASSQDRDRGAKNIQYF
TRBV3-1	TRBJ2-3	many	CASSQDPGPDTQYF
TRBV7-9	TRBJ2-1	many	CASSKSGDNEQFF
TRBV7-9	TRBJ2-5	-	CASSLVIGTVQETQYF
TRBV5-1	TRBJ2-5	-	CASSHTSGGTQETQYF
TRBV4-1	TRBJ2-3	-	CASSQASGEDTQYF
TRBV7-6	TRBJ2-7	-	CASSPPGGGVYEQYF
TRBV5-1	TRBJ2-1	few	CASRVGTGGFNEQFF
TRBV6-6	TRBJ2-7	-	CASGRNSYEQYF
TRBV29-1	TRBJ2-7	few	CSVGGGGHEQYF
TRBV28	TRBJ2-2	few	CASSLAEKGSGELFF
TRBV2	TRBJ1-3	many	CASSAGLSSGNTIYF
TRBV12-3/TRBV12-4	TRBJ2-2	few	CASSSSGGRDTGELFF
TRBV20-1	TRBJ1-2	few	CSARWGHGYTF
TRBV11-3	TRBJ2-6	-	CASSLGGLSSGANVLTF
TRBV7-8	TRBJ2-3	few	CASSLTSGGPTDTQYF
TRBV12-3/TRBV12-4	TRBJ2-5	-	CASSLESSIGETQYF
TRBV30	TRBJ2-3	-	CAWTGPYTDTQYF
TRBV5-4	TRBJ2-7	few	CASSSTGDAANSYEQYF
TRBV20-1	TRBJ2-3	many	CSAPSQEGQLDTQYF
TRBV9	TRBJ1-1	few	CASSPWGQGEAFF
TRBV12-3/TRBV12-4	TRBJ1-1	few	CASSQRGVPAFEAFF
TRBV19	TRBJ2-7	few	CASSRGLADYEQYF
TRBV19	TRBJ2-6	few	CASSIVGMGVSGANVLTF